This entry concerns a single T cell receptor (beta chain). Trimming removed 3 bases from V and 2 bases from J; junction bases left unmatched: 8. CDR3 size: 18 residues. CDR1 and CDR2 from the germline V gene are SEHNR and FQNEAQ (reference sequence). This specimen belongs to a study of T cell repertoires in cytomegalovirus infection. TCRdb processed the reads anew with MiXCR; each CDR3 protein has one entry. This table holds around 170,000 distinct CDR3 sequences, under 20% found once. This rearrangement joins TRBV7-9 to TRBJ2-6; 9 nucleotides match TRBD2. The sample comprised CD8+ T cells from PBMCs. This TCR derives from a human donor in good health (CMV status not recorded). Some clones in this sample may be carry-over from other donors' samples. CDR3 in DNA: TGTGCCAGCAGCTTCCCTAGCGGGGATACCCCTGGGGCCAACGTCCTGACTTTC. This codes for CASSFPSGDTPGANVLTF.